This T cell receptor beta chain was documented in a study of PD-L1 blockade in urothelial cancer. Broader study findings: Below-median blood TCR clonality before treatment forecast better survival.

Turning to this clone: Its antigen is currently unknown.

Patient disease was locally advanced or metastatic urothelial carcinoma. Data came from immunoSEQ multiplex PCR; TCRdb stores just in-frame clones and leaves some out. This table holds around 100,000 clones, around 93% found once. The source is a woman aged 80 or over with urothelial cancer. This sample comprised PBMCs, obtained around atezolizumab (anti-PD-L1) treatment.

The CDR3 here is CASSQERREGLGGLYF. CDR3 DNA sequence: TGTGCCAGCAGCCAAGAGAGGCGGGAGGGCCTCGGGGGGCTGTACTTC. The chain joins TRBV4-2 to TRBJ2-7; TRBD2 aligns across 9 bases. Germline CDR1 reads LGHNA; CDR2 reads YNFKEQ. The CDR3 totals 16 residues. Trimming cost V 0 bases and J 12 bases; bases outside gene matches: 15.